A single sample is the source of the 32 T cell receptor beta chains below, sequenced in a study of blood T cell repertoires in COVID-19 (dated by TCRdb to the early 2020s). The method was the immunoSEQ multiplex PCR assay. This immuneACCESS table, as held by TCRdb, lists in-frame sequences with V and J called but not all clones. Of the missing ones, under half trace to an unresolved V gene in checked studies; the others have no known cause. In this sample the table shows about 140,000 clones, approximately 80% of which occur a single time. The top ten clones comprise approximately 1.8% of the sample. Sequencing was performed on PBMCs or T cells enriched from blood (not recorded which). These receptors were collected from a woman younger than 35 who had been exposed to COVID-19.

This sequence joins TRBV2 and TRBJ2-2; possible D gene TRBD2, 6 bases. Between the trimmed V and J ends, which lost 5 bases and 1 base, there was a span of 11 bases. The CDR3 totals 15 residues. Germline CDR1 and CDR2: SNHLY and FYNNEI. The CDR3 DNA reads as TGTGCCAGCAGTCCGGCGCGGGGGAACACCGGGGAGCTGTTTTTT. Its translation is CASSPARGNTGELFF.

This rearrangement joins TRBV19 to TRBJ2-1, with a possible D match to TRBD2 (5 bases). The CDR3 is 17 amino acids. The V end was cut by 3 bases, the J end by 8 bases, with 23 bases between. CDR1 is LNHDA, CDR2 SQIVND, per germline (reference sequence). CDR3 loop: CASSIRPSQRSLDEQFF. DNA for the CDR3: TGTGCCAGTAGTATCCGGCCCTCTCAGCGGAGCCTTGATGAGCAGTTCTTC.

V gene TRBV7-6 combines with J gene TRBJ2-1; 9 bases are shared with TRBD2. V lost 5 bases to trimming and J lost 7 bases; unmatched junction nucleotides: 12. Germline V CDR1 and CDR2: SGHVS, FNYEAQ. This CDR3 contains 16 residues. The CDR3 region is CASSHPLAGADNEQFF. In DNA, the CDR3 is TGTGCCAGCAGCCATCCATTAGCGGGAGCCGATAATGAGCAGTTCTTC.

The chain carries TRBV28 and TRBJ2-1, with D perhaps matching TRBD1 (6 bases). CDR3 size: 14 residues. V lost 2 bases and J lost 7, with 12 bases in between. Germline lookup yields CDR1 MDHEN and CDR2 SYDVKM. The CDR3 DNA sequence: TGTGCCAGCAGTTTAACAGGGATTCCGAATGAGCAGTTCTTC. Translated: CASSLTGIPNEQFF.

The chain links TRBV12-3 or TRBV12-4 to TRBJ1-3; the D is unclear. V shed 3 bases and J shed 0 bases, with 3 bases lying between them. This CDR3 region has 13 residues. CDR3 sequence: CASSFNSGNTIYF. The CDR3 DNA reads as TGTGCCAGCAGTTTCAACTCTGGAAACACCATATATTTT.

The rearrangement links TRBV7-8 to TRBJ2-2, with TRBD1 as a possible D gene (5 bases). CDR1 and CDR2 from the germline V gene are SGHVS and FQNEAQ. Trimming cost V 5 bases and J 7 bases, with 8 bases left between them. The CDR3 extends over 12 amino acids. The CDR3 sequence: CASSQGVGELFF. CDR3 DNA: TGTGCCAGCAGCCAAGGGGTCGGGGAGCTGTTTTTT.

The chain recombines TRBV6-5 with TRBJ1-5; 9 nucleotides align to TRBD1. The germline V gene has CDR1 MNHEY and CDR2 SVGAGI. Germline trimming cut 8 bases from V and 2 bases from J; bases unmatched to any gene: 7. CDR3 size: 15 residues. The CDR3 sequence is CASSWDRDGNQPQHF. In DNA, the CDR3 is TGTGCCAGCTCCTGGGACAGGGATGGCAATCAGCCCCAGCATTTT.

The chain joins TRBV29-1 to TRBJ2-1; D is undetermined. Deletions cut 1 base from V and 5 bases from J, with 15 bases between. This CDR3 has 15 residues. Germline V gene lookup returns CDR1 SQVTM and CDR2 ANQGSEA. CDR3 DNA sequence: TGCAGCGTTGAAGCAGGTTCCAATACCGACAATGAGCAGTTCTTC. Encoded protein: CSVEAGSNTDNEQFF.

V and J are TRBV4-3 and TRBJ1-3; D gene unclear. There are 15 residues in the CDR3. V was trimmed by 0 bases and J by 3 bases, leaving 9 bases between them. Germline V lookup: CDR1 LGHNA, CDR2 YSLEER. CDR3 in amino acids: CASSQDVGSGNTIYF. The CDR3 region has the DNA TGCGCCAGCAGCCAAGATGTGGGCAGTGGAAACACCATATATTTT.

The chain joins TRBV6-1 to TRBJ1-2; TRBD1 matches at 10 bases. Germline loops: CDR1 MNHNS, CDR2 SASEGT. The V gene end was trimmed by 0 bases and the J gene end by 8 bases; junction bases not matched to a gene: 9. The CDR3 sequence is 16 residues long. CDR3 loop: CASSEADWTGGLGYTF. CDR3 in DNA: TGTGCCAGCAGTGAAGCGGACTGGACAGGGGGACTAGGCTACACCTTC.

This sequence joins TRBV7-9 and TRBJ1-3; D call uncertain. Germline CDR1 reads SEHNR; CDR2 reads FQNEAQ (reference sequence). The CDR3 length is 13 residues. The V end was cut by 3 bases, the J end by 5 bases, with 8 bases between. The chain's CDR3 is CASSFSVRNTIYF. CDR3 coding DNA: TGTGCCAGCAGCTTTTCAGTGAGAAACACCATATATTTT.

The chain joins TRBV19 to TRBJ1-6, with D perhaps TRBD1 (6 bases). With 8 bases removed from V and 8 bases from J, the gap between germline ends came to 13 bases. There are 13 residues in the CDR3. Germline V CDR1 and CDR2: LNHDA, SQIVND (reference sequence). CDR3 sequence reads: CASRFRGHSPLHF. The CDR3 DNA reads TGTGCCAGTCGCTTCAGGGGCCATTCACCCCTCCACTTT. The full variable domain, its missing parts supplied by reference TRBV19 and TRBJ1-6, is DGGITQSPKYLFRKEGQNVTLSCEQNLNHDAMYWYRQDPGQGLRLIYYSQIVNDFQKGDIAEGYSVSREKKESFPLTVTSAQKNPTAFYLCASRFRGHSPLHFGNGTRLTVT.

The chain joins TRBV18 to TRBJ2-7; D ambiguous. The V and J ends lost 6 bases and 2 bases respectively, with 8 bases between them. Germline assignment: CDR1 KGHSH and CDR2 LQKENI. The CDR3 length is 12 residues. The CDR3 spells CASSSVTYEQYF. The CDR3, as DNA: TGTGCCAGCTCCTCAGTAACCTACGAGCAGTACTTC.

This chain uses TRBV30 with TRBJ1-1; D is undetermined. The CDR3 is 11 amino acids. V gave up 1 base and J gave up 6 bases, with 6 bases separating them. Germline lookup yields CDR1 GTSNPN and CDR2 SVGIG (reference sequence). In DNA form, the CDR3 reads TGTGCCTGGAGTGAAGAGTCTGAAGCTTTCTTT. The encoded protein is CAWSEESEAFF.

In nucleotides, the CDR3 is TGTGCCAGCAGTTACGAAGGGACAGGGGCGTCACCCCTCCACTTT. This codes for CASSYEGTGASPLHF. The chain is built from TRBV6-2 or TRBV6-3 and TRBJ1-6; 10 nucleotides agree with TRBD1. The V and J ends lost 2 bases and 10 bases, in that order; junction bases with no gene match: 5. CDR3 length: 15 amino acids. Germline V lookup: CDR1 MNHEY, CDR2 SVGEGT.

This sequence joins TRBV25-1 and TRBJ2-7; TRBD1 matches at 8 bases. The CDR3 runs to 12 residues. The germline V gene encodes CDR1 MGHDK and CDR2 SYGVNS. In nucleotides, the CDR3 is TGTACTAAGGACAGGGTGGACAACGAGCAGTACTTC. Protein: CTKDRVDNEQYF.

This chain links TRBV18 with TRBJ2-3; 11 bases are shared with TRBD2. Trimming took 4 bases from V and 2 from J; bases not matched to a gene: 11. The CDR3 spans 18 residues. Germline V CDR1 and CDR2: KGHSH, LQKENI. The CDR3 nucleotides read TGTGCCAGCTCACTTGGGACAGGGACTAGCGGATTCACAGATACGCAGTATTTT. Residues: CASSLGTGTSGFTDTQYF. The complete variable domain, with remaining parts taken from reference TRBV18 and TRBJ2-3, reads NAGVMQNPRHLVRRRGQEARLRCSPMKGHSHVYWYRQLPEEGLKFMVYLQKENIIDESGMPKERFSAEFPKEGPSILRIQQVVRGDSAAYFCASSLGTGTSGFTDTQYFGPGTRLTVL.

This chain links TRBV4-3 with TRBJ2-1; weak D call: TRBD1 (5 bases). V lost 4 bases and J 7 bases, leaving 11 bases between the germline ends. Germline V lookup: CDR1 LGHNA, CDR2 YSLEER. The CDR3 runs to 13 residues. DNA for the CDR3: TGCGCCAGCAGCCCCTTTTCAGGGAATGAGCAGTTCTTC. Translated: CASSPFSGNEQFF.

This clone appeared a few times. The chain combines TRBV6-5 with TRBJ1-4; D possibly corresponds to TRBD1 (6 bases). The V gene's germline CDR1 is MNHEY and CDR2 SVGAGI. Trimming left V 5 bases short and J 5 bases short, with 15 bases between. The CDR3 spans 15 residues. CDR3 sequence: CASSRKQGRNEKLFF. CDR3 nucleotide sequence: TGTGCCAGCAGTCGTAAACAGGGAAGGAATGAAAAACTGTTTTTT.

The chain couples TRBV5-6 to TRBJ2-1; perhaps TRBD1 as D (6 bases). Germline values: CDR1 SGHDT, CDR2 YYEEEE. V was pared by 4 bases and J by 4 bases, with 15 bases between. There are 15 residues in the CDR3. The CDR3 spells CASSRGQLTYNEQFF. The CDR3 nucleotides are TGTGCCAGCAGCCGAGGACAGCTAACGTACAATGAGCAGTTCTTC.

The rearrangement uses TRBV27 and TRBJ2-1; 7 bases line up with TRBD2. CDR3 length equals 14 residues. From germline, CDR1 is MNHEY and CDR2 SMNVEV (reference sequence). The V segment lost 7 bases and the J segment 5 bases; nucleotides outside the gene matches: 8. The DNA of the CDR3 is TGTGCCAGCAAAGCGGGAAACCTCCACAATGAGCAGTTCTTC. The encoded protein is CASKAGNLHNEQFF.

The V call is TRBV19, the J call TRBJ1-2, with 7 positions matching TRBD1. CDR3 length equals 12 residues. The V gene's germline CDR1 is LNHDA and CDR2 SQIVND (reference sequence). The J segment lost 8 bases and the V segment lost 7 bases, leaving 7 bases of the junction unmatched. The CDR3 region has the DNA TGTGCCAGTACGAGGGGGCAGGGGGGCTACACCTTC. This codes for CASTRGQGGYTF. The entire variable domain, with the rest obtained from reference TRBV19 and TRBJ1-2, is as follows: DGGITQSPKYLFRKEGQNVTLSCEQNLNHDAMYWYRQDPGQGLRLIYYSQIVNDFQKGDIAEGYSVSREKKESFPLTVTSAQKNPTAFYLCASTRGQGGYTFGSGTRLTVV.

The table lists this clone with a few counts. The J gene is TRBJ2-1, the V gene TRBV7-2; 10 positions match TRBD2. This CDR3 spans 15 amino acids. Germline V CDR1 and CDR2: SGHTA, FQGNSA. Trimming cost V 5 bases and J 9 bases; bases outside gene matches: 10. The CDR3 spells CASSPGLAREGEQFF. CDR3 coding DNA: TGTGCCAGCAGCCCGGGACTAGCGAGAGAGGGTGAGCAGTTCTTC.

V gene TRBV30 combines with J gene TRBJ2-2, with 11 bases that match TRBD2. CDR3 length: 15 residues. Germline CDR1 and CDR2: GTSNPN and SVGIG (reference sequence). J was trimmed by 3 bases and V by 0 bases; bases with no gene match: 0. In DNA form, the CDR3 reads TGTGCCTGGAGTGTGGGACTAGCGGACACCGGGGAGCTGTTTTTT. This encodes CAWSVGLADTGELFF.

This clone came up once. The J gene is TRBJ2-2, the V gene TRBV27, with a weak D call TRBD2 (5 bases). Germline values: CDR1 MNHEY, CDR2 SMNVEV (reference sequence). V was pared by 3 bases and J by 6 bases, with 17 bases between. This CDR3 contains 16 residues. CDR3 residues: CASSFGPDFGPGELFF. CDR3 in DNA: TGTGCCAGCAGTTTTGGCCCGGACTTTGGTCCCGGGGAGCTGTTTTTT.

The J gene is TRBJ2-1, the V gene TRBV7-9, with TRBD2 identical over 11 bases. The CDR3 covers 16 residues. V was clipped by 5 bases and J by 4 bases; unmatched bases: 7. Germline V gene data show CDR1 as SEHNR and CDR2 as FQNEAQ (reference sequence). CDR3 sequence reads: CASSLTTSGRYNEQFF. DNA for the CDR3: TGTGCCAGCAGCCTCACTACTAGCGGGAGATACAATGAGCAGTTCTTC.

This chain links TRBV11-2 with TRBJ1-1, with D possibly TRBD1 on 6 matching bases. Between the trimmed V and J ends, which lost 1 base and 1 base, there was a span of 10 bases. The CDR3 has 15 residues. Germline CDR1 is SGHAT and CDR2 is FQNNGV. The CDR3 reads CASSLGWTENTEAFF. The DNA of the CDR3 is TGTGCCAGCAGCTTAGGTTGGACAGAGAACACTGAAGCTTTCTTT.

V gene TRBV6-1 combines with J gene TRBJ1-2; D not resolved. V lost 0 bases to trimming and J lost 0 bases, with 8 bases between them. Looked up from germline, CDR1 is MNHNS and CDR2 is SASEGT. This CDR3 spans 15 amino acids. The CDR3 here is CASSEALVANYGYTF. In DNA form, the CDR3 reads TGTGCCAGCAGTGAAGCGCTAGTAGCTAACTATGGCTACACCTTC.

The rearrangement uses TRBV28 and TRBJ2-6, with TRBD2 identical over 9 bases. J was trimmed by 1 base and V by 5 bases; bases with no gene match: 6. The CDR3 covers 17 residues. CDR1 is MDHEN, CDR2 SYDVKM, per germline. The CDR3 coding sequence is TGTGCCAGCAGTCAGGGACTAGCAAAATCTGGGGCCAACGTCCTGACTTTC. Its protein is CASSQGLAKSGANVLTF.

The V and J genes are TRBV6-6 and TRBJ2-1, with D maybe TRBD1 (5 bases). The CDR3 runs to 15 residues. Germline assignment: CDR1 MNHNY and CDR2 SVGAGI (reference sequence). V was pared by 0 bases and J by 5 bases, with 11 bases between. CDR3 bases: TGTGCCAGCAGTTACTCGTTGACAGTAAACAATGAGCAGTTCTTC. Translating gives CASSYSLTVNNEQFF.

The genes are TRBV5-1 and TRBJ1-4, with D unresolved. This CDR3 spans 16 amino acids. V lost 0 bases, J lost 8 bases, and 17 bases lay in between. Germline CDR1 reads SGHRS; CDR2 reads YFSETQ. DNA of the CDR3: TGCGCCAGCAGCTTGGCCAGGAGGGTTACCGACGAAAAACTGTTTTTT. Amino acid sequence: CASSLARRVTDEKLFF.

V is TRBV7-2 and J is TRBJ1-2, with 7 bases lining up with TRBD1. The J segment lost 2 bases and the V segment lost 4 bases, leaving 1 base of the junction unmatched. The CDR3 has 13 residues. The germline V gene encodes CDR1 SGHTA and CDR2 FQGNSA. The CDR3 loop reads CASSSGQNYGYTF. In DNA form, the CDR3 reads TGTGCCAGCAGCTCGGGACAGAACTATGGCTACACCTTC.